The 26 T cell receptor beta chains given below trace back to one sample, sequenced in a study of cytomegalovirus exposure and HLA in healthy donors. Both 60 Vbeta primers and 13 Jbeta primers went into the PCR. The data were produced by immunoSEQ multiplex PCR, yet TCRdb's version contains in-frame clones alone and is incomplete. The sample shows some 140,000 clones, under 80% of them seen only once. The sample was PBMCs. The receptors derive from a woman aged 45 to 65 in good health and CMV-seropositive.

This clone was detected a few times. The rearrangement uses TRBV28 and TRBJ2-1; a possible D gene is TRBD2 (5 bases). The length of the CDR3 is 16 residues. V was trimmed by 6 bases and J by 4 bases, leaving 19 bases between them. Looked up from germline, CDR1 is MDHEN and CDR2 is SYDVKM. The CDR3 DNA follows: TGTGCCAGCAGCCCGACCCCCCCTAAGCGGTACAATGAGCAGTTCTTC. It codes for CASSPTPPKRYNEQFF.

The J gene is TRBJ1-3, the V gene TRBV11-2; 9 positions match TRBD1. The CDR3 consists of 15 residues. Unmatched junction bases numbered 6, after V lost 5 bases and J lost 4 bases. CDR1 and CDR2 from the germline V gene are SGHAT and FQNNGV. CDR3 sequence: CASSQTGGLGNTIYF. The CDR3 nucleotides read TGTGCCAGCAGCCAGACAGGGGGATTGGGAAACACCATATATTTT.

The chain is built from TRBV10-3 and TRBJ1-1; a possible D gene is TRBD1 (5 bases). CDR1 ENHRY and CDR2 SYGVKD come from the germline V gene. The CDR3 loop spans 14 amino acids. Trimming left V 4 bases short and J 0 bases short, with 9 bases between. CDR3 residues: CAISGKDMNTEAFF. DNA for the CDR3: TGTGCCATCAGTGGGAAGGACATGAACACTGAAGCTTTCTTT.

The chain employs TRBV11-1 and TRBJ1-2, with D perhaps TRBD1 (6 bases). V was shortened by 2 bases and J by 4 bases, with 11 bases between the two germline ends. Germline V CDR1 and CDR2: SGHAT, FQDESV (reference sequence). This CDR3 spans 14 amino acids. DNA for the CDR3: TGTGCCAGCAGCTTAAACAGAGGGGGCTATGGCTACACCTTC. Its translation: CASSLNRGGYGYTF.

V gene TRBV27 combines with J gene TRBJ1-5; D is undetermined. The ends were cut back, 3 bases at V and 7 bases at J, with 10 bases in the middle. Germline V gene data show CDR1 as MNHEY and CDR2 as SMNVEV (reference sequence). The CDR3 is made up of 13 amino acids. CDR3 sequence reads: CASSFSGSQPQHF. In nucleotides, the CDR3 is TGTGCCAGCAGTTTCTCTGGGAGCCAGCCCCAGCATTTT.

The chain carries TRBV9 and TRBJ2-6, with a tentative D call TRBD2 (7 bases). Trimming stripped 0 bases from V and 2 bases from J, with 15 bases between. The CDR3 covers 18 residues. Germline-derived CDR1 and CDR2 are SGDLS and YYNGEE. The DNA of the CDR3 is TGTGCCAGCAGCGTAGCCCCTCGGGGGGCGGCTGGGGCCAACGTCCTGACTTTC. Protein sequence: CASSVAPRGAAGANVLTF.

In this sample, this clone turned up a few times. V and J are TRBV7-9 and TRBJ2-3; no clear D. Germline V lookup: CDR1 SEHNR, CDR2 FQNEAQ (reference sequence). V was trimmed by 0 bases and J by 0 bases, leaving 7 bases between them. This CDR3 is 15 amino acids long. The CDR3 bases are TGTGCCAGCAGCTTAGCGCGAGTAAGCACAGATACGCAGTATTTT. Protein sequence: CASSLARVSTDTQYF.

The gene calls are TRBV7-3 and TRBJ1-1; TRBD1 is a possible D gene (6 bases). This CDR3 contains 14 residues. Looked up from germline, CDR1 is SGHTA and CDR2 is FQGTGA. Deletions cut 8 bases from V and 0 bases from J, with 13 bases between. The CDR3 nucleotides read TGTGCCAGCTCGAACAGGGCGGTGAACACTGAAGCTTTCTTT. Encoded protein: CASSNRAVNTEAFF.

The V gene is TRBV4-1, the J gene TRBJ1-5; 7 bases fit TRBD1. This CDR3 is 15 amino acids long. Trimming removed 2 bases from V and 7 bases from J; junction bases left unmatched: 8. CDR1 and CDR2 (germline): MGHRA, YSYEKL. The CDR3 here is CASSQSGGGGQPQHF. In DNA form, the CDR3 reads TGCGCCAGCAGCCAATCCGGAGGGGGCGGGCAGCCCCAGCATTTT.

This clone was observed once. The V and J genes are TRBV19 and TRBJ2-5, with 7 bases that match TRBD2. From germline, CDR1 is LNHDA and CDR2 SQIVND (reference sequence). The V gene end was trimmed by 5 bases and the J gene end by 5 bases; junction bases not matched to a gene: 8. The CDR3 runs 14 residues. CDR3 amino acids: CASSDRGDWETQYF. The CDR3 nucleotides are TGTGCCAGTAGTGACCGGGGGGACTGGGAGACCCAGTACTTC.

CDR3 coding DNA: TGTGCCAGCAGCTTAGACAGGGTGAGCGAGCAGTACTTC. The encoded protein is CASSLDRVSEQYF. The rearrangement links TRBV11-2 to TRBJ2-7; perhaps TRBD1 as D (5 bases). The V end was cut by 0 bases, the J end by 6 bases, with 9 bases between. The CDR3 covers 13 residues. From germline, CDR1 is SGHAT and CDR2 FQNNGV. Drawing the rest from reference TRBV11-2 and TRBJ2-7, the complete variable domain is EAGVAQSPRYKIIEKRQSVAFWCNPISGHATLYWYQQILGQGPKLLIQFQNNGVVDDSQLPKDRFSAERLKGVDSTLKIQPAKLEDSAVYLCASSLDRVSEQYFGPGTRLTVT.

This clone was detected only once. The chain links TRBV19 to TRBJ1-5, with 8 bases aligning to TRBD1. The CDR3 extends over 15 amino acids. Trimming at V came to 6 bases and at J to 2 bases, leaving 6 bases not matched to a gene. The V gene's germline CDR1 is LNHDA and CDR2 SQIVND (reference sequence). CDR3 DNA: TGTGCCAGTAGACTCCAGGGGGCAGGCAATCAGCCCCAGCATTTT. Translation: CASRLQGAGNQPQHF. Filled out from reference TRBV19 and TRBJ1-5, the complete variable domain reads DGGITQSPKYLFRKEGQNVTLSCEQNLNHDAMYWYRQDPGQGLRLIYYSQIVNDFQKGDIAEGYSVSREKKESFPLTVTSAQKNPTAFYLCASRLQGAGNQPQHFGDGTRLSIL.

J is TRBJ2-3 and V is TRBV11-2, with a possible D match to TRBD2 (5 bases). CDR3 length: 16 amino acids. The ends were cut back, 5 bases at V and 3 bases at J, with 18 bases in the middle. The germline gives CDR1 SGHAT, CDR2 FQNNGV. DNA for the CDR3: TGTGCCAGCAGCCCCCGGGCCCTAGGAGGAACAGATACGCAGTATTTT. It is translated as CASSPRALGGTDTQYF.

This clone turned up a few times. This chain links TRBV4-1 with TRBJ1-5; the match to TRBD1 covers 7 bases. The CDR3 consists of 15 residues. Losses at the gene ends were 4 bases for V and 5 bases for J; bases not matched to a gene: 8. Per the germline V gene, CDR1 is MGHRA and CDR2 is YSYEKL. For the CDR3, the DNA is TGCGCCAGCAGCCCACAAGACAGGGATGATCAGCCCCAGCATTTT. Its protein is CASSPQDRDDQPQHF.

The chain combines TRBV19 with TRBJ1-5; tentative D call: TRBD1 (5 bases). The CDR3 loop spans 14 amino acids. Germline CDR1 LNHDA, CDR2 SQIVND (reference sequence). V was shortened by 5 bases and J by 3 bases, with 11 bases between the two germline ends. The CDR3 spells CASSAPRDNQPQHF. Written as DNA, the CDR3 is TGTGCCAGTAGTGCCCCCAGGGACAATCAGCCCCAGCATTTT.

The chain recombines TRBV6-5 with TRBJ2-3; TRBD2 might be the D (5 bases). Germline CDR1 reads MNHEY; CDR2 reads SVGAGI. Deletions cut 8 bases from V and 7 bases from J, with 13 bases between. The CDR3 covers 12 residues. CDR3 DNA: TGTGCCAGCTTGAGTACCGGGAATACGCAGTATTTT. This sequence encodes CASLSTGNTQYF.

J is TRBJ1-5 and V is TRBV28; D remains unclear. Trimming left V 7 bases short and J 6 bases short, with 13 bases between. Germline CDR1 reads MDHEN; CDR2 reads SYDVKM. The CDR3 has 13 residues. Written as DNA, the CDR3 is TGTGCCAGCACCAAATGGCTTCGTCAGCCCCAGCATTTT. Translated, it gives CASTKWLRQPQHF. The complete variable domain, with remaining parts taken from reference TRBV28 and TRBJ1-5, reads DVKVTQSSRYLVKRTGEKVFLECVQDMDHENMFWYRQDPGLGLRLIYFSYDVKMKEKGDIPEGYSVSREKKERFSLILESASTNQTSMYLCASTKWLRQPQHFGDGTRLSIL.

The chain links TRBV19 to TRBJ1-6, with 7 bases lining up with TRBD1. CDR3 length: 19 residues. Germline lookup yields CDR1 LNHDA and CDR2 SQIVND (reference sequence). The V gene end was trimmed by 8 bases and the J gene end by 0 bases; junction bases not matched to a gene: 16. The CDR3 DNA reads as TGTGCCAGTCCGGACAGGCCCGTCCAAAGGGGCTCCTATAATTCACCCCTCCACTTT. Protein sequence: CASPDRPVQRGSYNSPLHF.

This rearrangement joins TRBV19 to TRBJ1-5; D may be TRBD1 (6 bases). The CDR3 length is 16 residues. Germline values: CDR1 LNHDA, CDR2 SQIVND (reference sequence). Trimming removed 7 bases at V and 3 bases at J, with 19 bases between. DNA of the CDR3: TGTGCCAGTATTCCTTCCCGGGACACAATCAATCAGCCCCAGCATTTT. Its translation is CASIPSRDTINQPQHF.

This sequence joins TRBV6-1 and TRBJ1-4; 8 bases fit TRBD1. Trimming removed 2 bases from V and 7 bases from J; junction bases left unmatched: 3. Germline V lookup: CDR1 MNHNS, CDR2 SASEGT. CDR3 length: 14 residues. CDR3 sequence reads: CASSEQGAIEKLFF. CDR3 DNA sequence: TGTGCCAGCAGTGAACAGGGGGCGATTGAAAAACTGTTTTTT.

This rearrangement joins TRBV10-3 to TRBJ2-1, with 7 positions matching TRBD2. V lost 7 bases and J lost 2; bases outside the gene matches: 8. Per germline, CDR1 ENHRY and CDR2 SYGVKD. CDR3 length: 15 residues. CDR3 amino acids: CAITPSGAAYNEQFF. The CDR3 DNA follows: TGTGCCATCACCCCGAGCGGGGCCGCCTACAATGAGCAGTTCTTC.

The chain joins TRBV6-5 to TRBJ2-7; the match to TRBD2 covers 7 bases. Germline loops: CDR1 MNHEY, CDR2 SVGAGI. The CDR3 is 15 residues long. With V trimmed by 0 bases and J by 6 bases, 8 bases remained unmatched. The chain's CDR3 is CASSYSSPTSAEQYF. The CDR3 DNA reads TGTGCCAGCAGTTACTCGAGTCCTACTAGCGCCGAGCAGTACTTC.

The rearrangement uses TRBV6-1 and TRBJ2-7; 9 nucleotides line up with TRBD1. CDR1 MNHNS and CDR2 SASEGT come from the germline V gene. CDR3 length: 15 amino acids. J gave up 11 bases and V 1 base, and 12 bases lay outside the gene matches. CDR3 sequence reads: CASSEGGDRAPMEYF. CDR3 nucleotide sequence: TGTGCCAGCAGTGAAGGGGGGGACAGGGCCCCTATGGAGTACTTC.

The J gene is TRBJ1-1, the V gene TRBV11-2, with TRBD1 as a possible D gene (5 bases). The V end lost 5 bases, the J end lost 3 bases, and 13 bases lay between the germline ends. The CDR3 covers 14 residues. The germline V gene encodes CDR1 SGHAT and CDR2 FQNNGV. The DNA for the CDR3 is TGTGCCAGCAGCCCGAGACTCAGGGACACTGAAGCTTTCTTT. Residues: CASSPRLRDTEAFF.

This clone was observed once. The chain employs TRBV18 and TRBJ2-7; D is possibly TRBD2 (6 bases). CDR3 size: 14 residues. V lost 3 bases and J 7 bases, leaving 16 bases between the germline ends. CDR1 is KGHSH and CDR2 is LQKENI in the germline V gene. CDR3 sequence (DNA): TGTGCCAGCTCACCTACGGGACTCGTTGAAGAGCAGTACTTC. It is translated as CASSPTGLVEEQYF.

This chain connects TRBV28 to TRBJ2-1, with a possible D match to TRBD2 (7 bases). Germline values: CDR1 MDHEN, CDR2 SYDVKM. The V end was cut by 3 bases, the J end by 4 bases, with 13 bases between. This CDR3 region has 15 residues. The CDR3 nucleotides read TGTGCCAGCAGTTTGGGGGGGGGCCTATACAATGAGCAGTTCTTC. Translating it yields CASSLGGGLYNEQFF.